This TCR beta chain is from a study of beta chain features in type 1 diabetes. Sequenced material consisted of expressed TCRB transcripts (all of the isolated RNA was reverse transcribed). The method was immunoSEQ multiplex PCR; TCRdb's version includes in-frame clones alone and lacks a portion of them. The sample shows about 900,000 clones, roughly a sixth of them seen only once. Germline CDR1 and CDR2: KGHSH and LQKENI. V shed 5 bases, J shed 4 bases, and the junction held 5 bases outside the gene matches. CDR3 size: 15 residues. This clone has more than one count but fewer than ten. This sequence joins TRBV18 and TRBJ2-7; TRBD2 aligns across 13 bases. The sequence came from a woman between 18 and 29 years old in good health. Input material: naive CD4+ T cells from blood. CDR3 coding DNA: TGTGCCAGCTCAACCCCGGGACTAGCGGGGTACGAGCAGTACTTC. Translation: CASSTPGLAGYEQYF. The full variable domain, its missing parts supplied by reference TRBV18 and TRBJ2-7, is NAGVMQNPRHLVRRRGQEARLRCSPMKGHSHVYWYRQLPEEGLKFMVYLQKENIIDESGMPKERFSAEFPKEGPSILRIQQVVRGDSAAYFCASSTPGLAGYEQYFGPGTRLTVT.